Sequencing of this T cell receptor (beta chain) was carried out in a study of T cells expressing NK-cell markers. UMI-tagged 5'RACE template switching yielded the TCR beta cDNA. TCRdb re-called the 5' RACE reads; every CDR3 protein appears as one record, without DNA. This table lists 2,500 to 4,000 distinct CDR3 sequences. The CDR3 extends over 13 amino acids. Germline values: CDR1 MNHEY, CDR2 SMNVEV (reference sequence). J is TRBJ2-1 and V is TRBV27. This TCR was recovered from a woman between 18 and 29 years old in good health. The sample comprised blood T cells: a sorted CD56 or NKG2C T cell subset, CD4+ or CD8+ T cells, or bulk PBMC T cells (not recorded which). The CDR3 is CASSSLSYNEQFF.